This TCR beta chain was obtained from a study of cytomegalovirus exposure and HLA in healthy donors. Points from the study as a whole: Generally TCR sequences proved uncommon, though certain public TCRs appeared in numerous donors. The listing of fewer than 200 TCR beta chains classed them as cytomegalovirus-associated.

Germline CDR1 is LGHNA and CDR2 is YSLEER. Unmatched junction bases numbered 5, after V lost 0 bases and J lost 5 bases. The CDR3 spans 15 residues. Libraries were prepared by immunoSEQ multiplex PCR; TCRdb keeps only in-frame clonotypes and omits some of them. Of 130,000 to 150,000 clones in the sample, 85% to 90% are singletons; the top ten hold 2.5% to 4%. This clone was detected only once. Its specificity is not known. The receptor was isolated from a woman younger than 35 in good health and CMV-seropositive. The chain uses TRBV4-3 and TRBJ2-7; TRBD2 agrees at 9 bases. The material sequenced was PBMCs. The CDR3 loop is CASSQEGGRANEQYF. CDR3 DNA: TGCGCCAGCAGCCAAGAGGGCGGGAGGGCTAACGAGCAGTACTTC.